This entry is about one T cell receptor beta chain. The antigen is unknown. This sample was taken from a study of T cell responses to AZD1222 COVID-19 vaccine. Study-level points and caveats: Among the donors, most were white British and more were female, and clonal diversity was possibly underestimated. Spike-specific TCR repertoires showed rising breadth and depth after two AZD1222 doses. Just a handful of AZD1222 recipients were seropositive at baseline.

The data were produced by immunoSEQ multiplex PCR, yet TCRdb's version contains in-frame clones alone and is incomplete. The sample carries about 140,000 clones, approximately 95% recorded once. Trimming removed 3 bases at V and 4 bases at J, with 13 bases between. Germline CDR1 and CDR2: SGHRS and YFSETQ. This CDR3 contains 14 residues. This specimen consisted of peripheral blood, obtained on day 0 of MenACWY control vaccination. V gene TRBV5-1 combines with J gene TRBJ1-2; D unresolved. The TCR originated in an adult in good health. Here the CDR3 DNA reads TGCGCCAGCAGCTACATCGCATCCAGCTATGGCTACACCTTC. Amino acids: CASSYIASSYGYTF.